The 26 T cell receptor beta chains reported below all come from one sample, sequenced in a study of blood T cell repertoires in COVID-19 (TCRdb year 2020). Library preparation used the immunoSEQ multiplex PCR assay. The clones in this table, taken by TCRdb from immuneACCESS, are in-frame only. Not every clone is retained; where verified, under half of the shortfall comes from an unresolved V gene, and the cause of the rest is unknown. In this sample the table shows approximately 63,000 clones, around 92% of which occur a single time. Roughly 8.6% of the sample is in the top ten clones. Sample: peripheral blood. The receptors come from a human donor in a cohort sampled during active COVID-19.

V usage is TRBV19 and J usage is TRBJ2-2, with D maybe TRBD1 (6 bases). From germline, CDR1 is LNHDA and CDR2 SQIVND (reference sequence). V was cut by 5 bases and J by 4 bases, with 11 bases left in between. The CDR3 consists of 14 residues. The CDR3: CASSPGHLTGELFF. Here the CDR3 DNA reads TGTGCCAGTAGTCCGGGACACCTCACCGGGGAGCTGTTTTTT.

The rearrangement joins TRBV29-1 to TRBJ2-7; a possible D gene is TRBD2 (7 bases). This CDR3 comprises 15 residues. Trimming took 3 bases from V and 0 from J, leaving 15 bases between them. Germline CDR1 SQVTM, CDR2 ANQGSEA. The CDR3 bases are TGCAGCGTTGACATCCCGGGGGGCAGCTCCTACGAGCAGTACTTC. This codes for CSVDIPGGSSYEQYF.

The chain is built from TRBV5-1 and TRBJ2-1; 8 bases line up with TRBD1. The CDR3 length is 15 residues. Germline trimming cut 4 bases from V and 3 bases from J; bases unmatched to any gene: 6. From germline, CDR1 is SGHRS and CDR2 YFSETQ. CDR3 protein: CASSERQGIYNEQFF. The CDR3 coding sequence is TGCGCCAGCAGCGAAAGACAGGGGATCTACAATGAGCAGTTCTTC.

The genes are TRBV25-1 and TRBJ1-1, with TRBD1 as a possible D gene (6 bases). The CDR3 consists of 14 residues. Trimming took 4 bases from V and 3 from J, leaving 12 bases between them. The germline V gene has CDR1 MGHDK and CDR2 SYGVNS. The CDR3: CASSVGTSYTEAFF. The CDR3 DNA reads as TGTGCCAGCAGTGTCGGGACATCATACACTGAAGCTTTCTTT.

V usage is TRBV11-2 and J usage is TRBJ2-3; 7 bases agree with TRBD1. Germline values: CDR1 SGHAT, CDR2 FQNNGV. The CDR3 totals 15 residues. Trimming cost V 3 bases and J 1 base; bases outside gene matches: 4. This chain's CDR3 is CASSFGTVGTDTQYF. The CDR3 DNA sequence: TGTGCCAGCAGCTTTGGGACAGTAGGCACAGATACGCAGTATTTT.

This clone was picked up one time. This chain joins TRBV7-3 and TRBJ2-5; 10 bases agree with TRBD2. The CDR3 is 14 amino acids. V was clipped by 4 bases and J by 3 bases; unmatched bases: 2. CDR1 is SGHTA, CDR2 FQGTGA, per germline. The CDR3 protein is CASSSSGRKETQYF. The DNA for the CDR3 is TGTGCCAGCAGCTCTAGCGGGAGAAAAGAGACCCAGTACTTC.

The V call is TRBV5-1, the J call TRBJ2-2; 9 nucleotides match TRBD2. The ends lost 7 bases at V and 7 bases at J; junction bases unmatched: 5. Germline loops: CDR1 SGHRS, CDR2 YFSETQ. CDR3 size: 13 residues. In DNA form, the CDR3 reads TGCGCCAGCGCCGGGACTAGCTTCGGGGAGCTGTTTTTT. Translated, it gives CASAGTSFGELFF. The full variable domain, in which reference TRBV5-1 and TRBJ2-2 provide the parts outside the CDR3, is KAGVTQTPRYLIKTRGQQVTLSCSPISGHRSVSWYQQTPGQGLQFLFEYFSETQRNKGNFPGRFSGRQFSNSRSEMNVSTLELGDSALYLCASAGTSFGELFFGEGSRLTVL.

The gene calls are TRBV2 and TRBJ2-3; 8 bases agree with TRBD2. V lost 4 bases, J lost 2 bases, and 5 bases stayed unmatched. The germline gives CDR1 SNHLY, CDR2 FYNNEI. This CDR3 is 15 amino acids long. The CDR3 DNA reads TGTGCCAGCAGTGGCACTAGCGGTCCCACAGATACGCAGTATTTT. Protein sequence: CASSGTSGPTDTQYF.

J is TRBJ1-2 and V is TRBV30; possible D gene TRBD1, 6 bases. Germline V lookup: CDR1 GTSNPN, CDR2 SVGIG (reference sequence). Trimming removed 0 bases at V and 7 bases at J, with 15 bases between. This CDR3 is 14 amino acids long. CDR3 DNA: TGTGCCTGGAGTGTCGAACAGGGTAGGGGTGGCTACACCTTC. It encodes CAWSVEQGRGGYTF. The variable domain in full, with the rest retrieved from reference TRBV30 and TRBJ1-2, is SQTIHQWPATLVQPVGSPLSLECTVEGTSNPNLYWYRQAAGRGLQLLFYSVGIGQISSEVPQNLSASRPQDRQFILSSKKLLLSDSGFYLCAWSVEQGRGGYTFGSGTRLTVV.

This clone was observed a few times. The DNA for the CDR3 is TGTGCCAGCAGCTCCCGGGACAGGACCTTTTACAATGAGCAGTTCTTC. The encoded protein is CASSSRDRTFYNEQFF. This chain joins TRBV5-4 and TRBJ2-1; TRBD1 aligns across 8 bases. The CDR3 length is 16 residues. From germline, CDR1 is SGHNT and CDR2 YYREEE (reference sequence). With V trimmed by 3 bases and J by 4 bases, 9 bases remained unmatched.

V usage is TRBV10-3 and J usage is TRBJ2-1; TRBD1 aligns across 8 bases. Germline lookup yields CDR1 ENHRY and CDR2 SYGVKD. The trim removed 0 bases at V and 8 bases at J, leaving 6 bases unmatched. CDR3 size: 15 residues. CDR3 DNA sequence: TGTGCCATCAGTGAGTCGGCAGGGGGCGTCTATGAGCAGTTCTTC. It encodes CAISESAGGVYEQFF.

V is TRBV9 and J is TRBJ2-7; a weak D match, TRBD1 (5 bases). Deletions cut 0 bases from V and 0 bases from J, with 7 bases between. Germline V gene lookup returns CDR1 SGDLS and CDR2 YYNGEE. This CDR3 is built from 14 residues. The CDR3 reads CASSVDGHSYEQYF. CDR3 nucleotides: TGTGCCAGCAGCGTAGATGGACACTCCTACGAGCAGTACTTC.

This clone was observed once. The V gene is TRBV27, the J gene TRBJ1-5; no clear D. The CDR3 spans 17 residues. Trimming stripped 6 bases from V and 7 bases from J, with 25 bases between. CDR1 MNHEY and CDR2 SMNVEV come from the germline V gene (reference sequence). The CDR3 spells CASRSGEGHLLGQPQHF. The CDR3 DNA is TGTGCCAGCAGGTCCGGGGAAGGGCACCTCTTGGGGCAGCCCCAGCATTTT.

This rearrangement joins TRBV5-1 to TRBJ2-7; 8 positions match TRBD1. V dropped 4 bases and J dropped 5; count of bases not matched to a gene: 11. There are 15 residues in the CDR3. Germline-derived CDR1 and CDR2 are SGHRS and YFSETQ. The CDR3 sequence is CASSAGQGSSHEQYF. The DNA for the CDR3 is TGCGCCAGCAGCGCTGGACAGGGTTCATCCCACGAGCAGTACTTC.

The chain carries TRBV11-3 and TRBJ2-5; D is uncertain. The V gene lost 0 bases and the J gene lost 5 bases, with 28 bases spanning the gap. The length of the CDR3 is 20 residues. CDR1 and CDR2 (germline): SGHNT, YENEEA. The CDR3 bases are TGTGCCAGCAGCTTAGATTACGGTCCCTTCCAGGATCCCCCGGTGGAGACCCAGTACTTC. It translates to CASSLDYGPFQDPPVETQYF.

The chain uses TRBV29-1 and TRBJ1-2; maybe TRBD1 (5 bases). The V and J ends lost 7 bases and 7 bases respectively, with 16 bases between them. The germline CDR1 and CDR2 sequences are SQVTM and ANQGSEA. The CDR3 spans 12 residues. The CDR3: CSAVRGLGGYTF. The CDR3 DNA reads as TGCAGCGCAGTAAGGGGATTGGGTGGCTACACCTTC. The variable domain in full, completed from reference TRBV29-1 and TRBJ1-2, reads SAVISQKPSRDICQRGTSLTIQCQVDSQVTMMFWYRQQPGQSLTLIATANQGSEATYESGFVIDKFPISRPNLTFSTLTVSNMSPEDSSIYLCSAVRGLGGYTFGSGTRLTVV.

The chain links TRBV19 to TRBJ2-1; TRBD2 matches at 7 bases. The germline gives CDR1 LNHDA, CDR2 SQIVND (reference sequence). Trimming removed 3 bases from V and 14 bases from J; junction bases left unmatched: 13. This CDR3 is built from 14 residues. The CDR3 reads CASSINGEGPDKFF. The DNA of the CDR3 is TGTGCCAGTAGTATCAATGGGGAGGGGCCCGATAAGTTCTTC. The full variable domain, rest sourced from reference TRBV19 and TRBJ2-1, is DGGITQSPKYLFRKEGQNVTLSCEQNLNHDAMYWYRQDPGQGLRLIYYSQIVNDFQKGDIAEGYSVSREKKESFPLTVTSAQKNPTAFYLCASSINGEGPDKFFGPGTRLTVL.

The chain is built from TRBV9 and TRBJ2-7; 14 nucleotides match TRBD2. With 3 bases clipped from V and 9 bases from J, the junction kept 23 bases outside the gene matches. Germline lookup yields CDR1 SGDLS and CDR2 YYNGEE. This CDR3 is built from 20 residues. This CDR3 reads CASSARSGTSGSATYERQYF. In DNA, the CDR3 is TGTGCCAGCAGCGCCAGATCCGGGACTAGCGGGAGCGCCACCTACGAGCGGCAGTACTTC.

This chain links TRBV28 with TRBJ1-4; D is possibly TRBD1 (5 bases). CDR1 is MDHEN and CDR2 is SYDVKM in the germline V gene. CDR3 length: 15 residues. Trimming cost V 5 bases and J 5 bases, with 15 bases left between them. CDR3 nucleotides: TGTGCCAGCAGTGCCGCCGGGACTGAAAATGAAAAACTGTTTTTT. It specifies CASSAAGTENEKLFF. Full variable domain (missing parts from reference TRBV28 and TRBJ1-4): DVKVTQSSRYLVKRTGEKVFLECVQDMDHENMFWYRQDPGLGLRLIYFSYDVKMKEKGDIPEGYSVSREKKERFSLILESASTNQTSMYLCASSAAGTENEKLFFGSGTQLSVL.

As DNA, the CDR3 is TGCGCCAGCAGCCAACCGCTGGGACTAGCGGAGAAAGAGCAGTTCTTC. Its translation is CASSQPLGLAEKEQFF. The V gene is TRBV4-1, the J gene TRBJ2-1; 11 bases are shared with TRBD2. Germline trimming cut 2 bases from V and 10 bases from J; bases unmatched to any gene: 10. The CDR3 spans 16 residues. CDR1 and CDR2 (germline): MGHRA, YSYEKL.

This clone occurred once. The chain employs TRBV27 and TRBJ2-7; the D is unclear. The V end was cut by 4 bases, the J end by 5 bases, with 12 bases between. The CDR3 covers 13 residues. The germline CDR1 and CDR2 sequences are MNHEY and SMNVEV (reference sequence). CDR3 DNA sequence: TGTGCCAGCAGTTACTCCGCGCTCCACGAGCAGTACTTC. The encoded protein is CASSYSALHEQYF.

This clone was observed a few times. V usage is TRBV18 and J usage is TRBJ2-1; D might be TRBD2 (6 bases). This CDR3 is 14 amino acids long. From germline, CDR1 is KGHSH and CDR2 LQKENI. Trimming cost V 2 bases and J 7 bases, with 12 bases left between them. The CDR3 DNA sequence: TGTGCCAGCTCACCAGGGGGGAGTGGTAATGAGCAGTTCTTC. Translation: CASSPGGSGNEQFF.

V and J are TRBV19 and TRBJ2-2; 8 nucleotides match TRBD2. Per germline, CDR1 LNHDA and CDR2 SQIVND (reference sequence). The CDR3 covers 19 residues. V shed 2 bases, J shed 2 bases, and the junction held 13 bases outside the gene matches. For the CDR3, the DNA is TGTGCCAGTAGTATATGGGGGCTGCGCGGGGGGTTTAACACCGGGGAGCTGTTTTTT. It specifies CASSIWGLRGGFNTGELFF.

The rearrangement joins TRBV19 to TRBJ2-5, with 9 bases that match TRBD2. V dropped 7 bases and J dropped 0; count of bases not matched to a gene: 3. There are 14 residues in the CDR3. Germline lookup yields CDR1 LNHDA and CDR2 SQIVND (reference sequence). CDR3 protein: CASTKRGDQETQYF. The DNA of the CDR3 is TGTGCCAGTACTAAGCGGGGGGACCAAGAGACCCAGTACTTC.

The V call is TRBV15, the J call TRBJ1-2, with 7 bases fitting TRBD1. Germline V gene data show CDR1 as LNHNV and CDR2 as YYDKDF (reference sequence). The J segment lost 2 bases and the V segment lost 4 bases, leaving 4 bases of the junction unmatched. CDR3 length equals 14 residues. CDR3 DNA: TGTGCCACCAGCATCAACAGGGGAAACTATGGCTACACCTTC. It specifies CATSINRGNYGYTF.

This clone was observed a single time. This chain links TRBV2 with TRBJ2-7; TRBD1 agrees at 7 bases. CDR3 length equals 14 residues. In germline, CDR1 is SNHLY, CDR2 FYNNEI. Unmatched junction bases numbered 4, after V lost 5 bases and J lost 0 bases. The CDR3 here is CASSYNRGSYEQYF. The CDR3, as DNA: TGTGCCAGCAGTTACAACAGGGGCTCCTACGAGCAGTACTTC. The full variable domain, rest sourced from reference TRBV2 and TRBJ2-7, is EPEVTQTPSHQVTQMGQEVILRCVPISNHLYFYWYRQILGQKVEFLVSFYNNEISEKSEIFDDQFSVERPDGSNFTLKIRSTKLEDSAMYFCASSYNRGSYEQYFGPGTRLTVT.